The 26 T cell receptor beta chains below come from one sample, sequenced in a study of cytomegalovirus exposure and HLA in healthy donors. PCR was performed using 60 Vbeta and 13 Jbeta primers. Using immunoSEQ multiplex PCR, the repertoire was profiled, and TCRdb retains in-frame clones only, with some absent. This table has about 140,000 clones, roughly 83% appearing once. Sample: PBMCs. The source of these receptors is a female donor in good health and CMV-seronegative.

The chain recombines TRBV6-6 with TRBJ1-2; the match to TRBD1 covers 9 bases. The CDR3 runs to 15 residues. Germline V gene data show CDR1 as MNHNY and CDR2 as SVGAGI (reference sequence). Germline trimming cut 2 bases from V and 4 bases from J; bases unmatched to any gene: 5. CDR3 nucleotides: TGTGCCAGCAGTTACGGGACAGGGATAACCTATGGCTACACCTTC. This translates into CASSYGTGITYGYTF.

V and J are TRBV7-9 and TRBJ2-1, with 10 bases aligning to TRBD2. The CDR3 is 15 residues long. Germline V CDR1 and CDR2: SEHNR, FQNEAQ (reference sequence). V was pared by 4 bases and J by 9 bases, with 9 bases of the junction left unmatched. The CDR3 coding sequence is TGTGCCAGCAGCTCCTCAGCGGGAGGGCCGGGTGAGCAGTTCTTC. Its translation is CASSSSAGGPGEQFF.

The V and J genes are TRBV7-8 and TRBJ2-2; D not resolved. The CDR3 spans 14 residues. The V gene's germline CDR1 is SGHVS and CDR2 FQNEAQ. With 3 bases removed from V and 3 bases from J, the gap between germline ends came to 8 bases. Here the CDR3 reads CASSFRLDTGELFF. The CDR3 region has the DNA TGTGCCAGCAGCTTCAGACTGGACACCGGGGAGCTGTTTTTT.

The chain is built from TRBV7-9 and TRBJ2-7; the match to TRBD2 covers 8 bases. The trim removed 4 bases at V and 6 bases at J, leaving 14 bases unmatched. The CDR3 has 16 residues. Per germline, CDR1 SEHNR and CDR2 FQNEAQ (reference sequence). Here the CDR3 reads CASSSLERAGGSEQYF. The CDR3 nucleotides are TGTGCCAGCAGCTCATTAGAACGGGCGGGGGGATCCGAGCAGTACTTC.

The chain links TRBV5-1 to TRBJ2-7; D is unresolved. Per the germline V gene, CDR1 is SGHRS and CDR2 is YFSETQ. The CDR3 totals 15 residues. The ends were cut back, 0 bases at V and 3 bases at J, with 13 bases in the middle. CDR3 amino acids: CASSLEPDPFYEQYF. For the CDR3, the DNA is TGCGCCAGCAGCTTGGAACCAGATCCCTTCTACGAGCAGTACTTC.

The chain joins TRBV7-2 to TRBJ1-1; D not resolved. The germline CDR1 and CDR2 sequences are SGHTA and FQGNSA. V lost 0 bases to trimming and J lost 0 bases, with 11 bases between them. The CDR3 consists of 16 residues. The CDR3 spells CASSLAPRHMNTEAFF. Written as DNA, the CDR3 is TGTGCCAGCAGCTTAGCCCCTCGCCACATGAACACTGAAGCTTTCTTT.

Sample share makes this clone medium-sized. The chain employs TRBV9 and TRBJ1-2, with D unclear. The CDR3 covers 14 residues. V lost 4 bases, J lost 4 bases, and 14 bases lay in between. CDR1 and CDR2 from the germline V gene are SGDLS and YYNGEE. The CDR3 DNA sequence: TGTGCCAGCAGCCAGAGGTGGGAGGGCTATGGCTACACCTTC. Residues: CASSQRWEGYGYTF.

This clone was detected a few times. The chain has TRBV5-5 and TRBJ2-3; 10 bases agree with TRBD2. Germline V lookup: CDR1 SGHKS, CDR2 YYEKEE (reference sequence). This CDR3 is built from 15 residues. The J segment lost 2 bases and the V segment lost 3 bases, leaving 3 bases of the junction unmatched. CDR3 sequence (DNA): TGTGCCAGCAGCTCGGGACTAGCGCTCACAGATACGCAGTATTTT. It translates to CASSSGLALTDTQYF.

There are a few counts of this clone. This sequence joins TRBV7-3 and TRBJ1-6; no clear D gene. The CDR3 is 13 residues long. The V and J ends lost 5 bases and 7 bases respectively, with 9 bases between them. The germline gives CDR1 SGHTA, CDR2 FQGTGA. The CDR3 nucleotides are TGTGCCAGCAGCAGCAGGTCCAATTCACCCCTCCACTTT. Protein: CASSSRSNSPLHF. Using reference TRBV7-3 and TRBJ1-6 for the parts outside the CDR3, the full variable domain is GAGVSQTPSNKVTEKGKYVELRCDPISGHTALYWYRQSLGQGPEFLIYFQGTGAADDSGLPNDRFFAVRPEGSVSTLKIQRTERGDSAVYLCASSSRSNSPLHFGNGTRLTVT.

The rearrangement joins TRBV19 to TRBJ1-5, with a tentative D call TRBD1 (5 bases). This CDR3 region has 15 residues. Trimming stripped 1 base from V and 7 bases from J, with 14 bases between. The V gene's germline CDR1 is LNHDA and CDR2 SQIVND (reference sequence). In nucleotides, the CDR3 is TGTGCCAGTAGTATAGCCAGGGTATCATTCCAGCCCCAGCATTTT. It translates to CASSIARVSFQPQHF.

The chain carries TRBV28 and TRBJ1-2, with D hard to call. V was trimmed by 6 bases and J by 0 bases, leaving 20 bases between them. The germline gives CDR1 MDHEN, CDR2 SYDVKM. The CDR3 is 17 amino acids. The CDR3 coding sequence is TGTGCCAGCAGCCACGTGGAGGTTAAGATTTCTAACTATGGCTACACCTTC. Residues: CASSHVEVKISNYGYTF.

This clone occurred once. The chain couples TRBV12-5 to TRBJ2-1; D may be TRBD2 (6 bases). With 9 bases removed from V and 10 bases from J, the gap between germline ends came to 25 bases. The CDR3 consists of 15 residues. Germline assignment: CDR1 LGHNT and CDR2 FRNRAP. The CDR3 sequence: CASSSRRGNVEEQFF. Here the CDR3 DNA reads TGTGCTAGCTCCTCCCGCCGCGGGAATGTCGAGGAGCAGTTCTTC.

The V call is TRBV29-1, the J call TRBJ2-7, with 7 bases that match TRBD1. CDR3 length: 12 amino acids. Trimming removed 7 bases from V and 6 bases from J; junction bases left unmatched: 9. Germline V gives CDR1 SQVTM, CDR2 ANQGSEA. CDR3 coding DNA: TGCAGCGCCGGGACAGCGTCCAGCGAGCAGTACTTC. Translated: CSAGTASSEQYF.

This clone was seen more than once but under ten times. The chain carries TRBV6-5 and TRBJ1-1; D might be TRBD1 (6 bases). The V gene's germline CDR1 is MNHEY and CDR2 SVGAGI. The CDR3 extends over 13 amino acids. The V gene lost 5 bases and the J gene lost 2 bases, with 9 bases spanning the gap. The CDR3 is CASSRDTNTEAFF. CDR3 coding DNA: TGTGCCAGCAGTAGGGACACTAACACTGAAGCTTTCTTT.

The genes are TRBV5-1 and TRBJ2-1; 9 bases align to TRBD2. CDR3 size: 15 residues. Germline assignment: CDR1 SGHRS and CDR2 YFSETQ. Trimming at V came to 2 bases and at J to 5 bases, leaving 5 bases not matched to a gene. The CDR3 is CASSFSGSTHNEQFF. DNA for the CDR3: TGCGCCAGCAGCTTTAGCGGGAGCACACACAATGAGCAGTTCTTC.

The chain links TRBV5-5 to TRBJ1-2, with 7 nucleotides matching TRBD1. J was trimmed by 1 base and V by 4 bases; bases with no gene match: 19. Per germline, CDR1 SGHKS and CDR2 YYEKEE (reference sequence). The CDR3 is 19 residues long. The CDR3 bases are TGTGCCAGCAGCACGCCCTCCGGGGCAGGGGGACAGTATAACTATGGCTACACCTTC. It encodes CASSTPSGAGGQYNYGYTF.

The chain employs TRBV11-3 and TRBJ2-5; D is perhaps TRBD1 (6 bases). The CDR3 totals 13 residues. Trimming took 4 bases from V and 5 from J, leaving 11 bases between them. Germline CDR1 reads SGHNT; CDR2 reads YENEEA. The CDR3 here is CASSSGQSETQYF. The CDR3 DNA is TGTGCCAGCAGCTCCGGACAGAGCGAGACCCAGTACTTC. Supplemented by reference TRBV11-3 and TRBJ2-5, the full variable domain reads EAGVVQSPRYKIIEKKQPVAFWCNPISGHNTLYWYLQNLGQGPELLIRYENEEAVDDSQLPKDRFSAERLKGVDSTLKIQPAELGDSAVYLCASSSGQSETQYFGPGTRLLVL.

The chain couples TRBV7-9 to TRBJ2-2; D perhaps matches TRBD1 (6 bases). The V gene's germline CDR1 is SEHNR and CDR2 FQNEAQ (reference sequence). The CDR3 extends over 13 amino acids. Trimming removed 3 bases from V and 7 bases from J, with 9 bases in between. The CDR3 loop is CASSFRGGGELFF. The CDR3 DNA reads TGTGCCAGCAGCTTCAGGGGCGGCGGGGAGCTGTTTTTT.

The V call is TRBV11-3, the J call TRBJ2-5; TRBD1 agrees at 10 bases. The end of the DNA fits TRBJ2-7 better, so the J call may be wrong. Germline CDR1 reads SGHNT; CDR2 reads YENEEA. This CDR3 has 15 residues. CDR3 residues: CASSARTGGFYEQYF. The DNA for the CDR3 is TGTGCCAGCAGCGCCCGGACAGGGGGATTTTACGAGCAGTACTTC.

The chain uses TRBV5-1 and TRBJ2-7; 11 bases are a match to TRBD2. The CDR3 is 14 residues long. Germline V CDR1 and CDR2: SGHRS, YFSETQ. The ends lost 6 bases at V and 5 bases at J; junction bases unmatched: 7. The CDR3 DNA reads TGCGCCAGCACCCCTTCTAGCGGGAGGAACGAGCAGTACTTC. As protein: CASTPSSGRNEQYF. The full variable domain, rest sourced from reference TRBV5-1 and TRBJ2-7, is KAGVTQTPRYLIKTRGQQVTLSCSPISGHRSVSWYQQTPGQGLQFLFEYFSETQRNKGNFPGRFSGRQFSNSRSEMNVSTLELGDSALYLCASTPSSGRNEQYFGPGTRLTVT.

The V gene is TRBV5-6, the J gene TRBJ1-2; D gene ambiguous. Germline V lookup: CDR1 SGHDT, CDR2 YYEEEE. V lost 2 bases to trimming and J lost 3 bases, with 5 bases between them. The CDR3 runs 12 residues. Written as DNA, the CDR3 is TGTGCCAGCAGCTTTGGCTACTATGGCTACACCTTC. It translates to CASSFGYYGYTF.

This chain links TRBV5-1 with TRBJ2-3, with 10 bases lining up with TRBD1. Germline V CDR1 and CDR2: SGHRS, YFSETQ. J was trimmed by 4 bases and V by 3 bases; bases with no gene match: 5. This CDR3 has 15 residues. The DNA for the CDR3 is TGCGCCAGCAGCTGGGGACAGGGGAGAGCAGATACGCAGTATTTT. It yields the protein CASSWGQGRADTQYF.

The rearrangement joins TRBV4-3 to TRBJ1-2, with 7 nucleotides matching TRBD1. Unmatched junction bases numbered 7, after V lost 0 bases and J lost 6 bases. Germline V gene data show CDR1 as LGHNA and CDR2 as YSLEER. The length of the CDR3 is 15 residues. CDR3: CASSQDPRQGHGYTF. The CDR3 DNA follows: TGCGCCAGCAGCCAAGATCCGAGACAGGGCCATGGCTACACCTTC.

This clone was found a few times. This chain joins TRBV5-6 and TRBJ2-3; no reliable D call. This CDR3 comprises 16 residues. V lost 1 base and J 0 bases, leaving 12 bases between the germline ends. Per the germline V gene, CDR1 is SGHDT and CDR2 is YYEEEE. CDR3 DNA sequence: TGTGCCAGCAGCTTGATTTCCGGGTGGAGCACAGATACGCAGTATTTT. It is translated as CASSLISGWSTDTQYF. Complete variable domain (other parts from reference TRBV5-6 and TRBJ2-3): DAGVTQSPTHLIKTRGQQVTLRCSPKSGHDTVSWYQQALGQGPQFIFQYYEEEERQRGNFPDRFSGHQFPNYSSELNVNALLLGDSALYLCASSLISGWSTDTQYFGPGTRLTVL.

This rearrangement joins TRBV2 to TRBJ1-1, with 10 bases aligning to TRBD1. Germline V gene data show CDR1 as SNHLY and CDR2 as FYNNEI. The length of the CDR3 is 14 residues. J gave up 5 bases and V 6 bases, and 6 bases lay outside the gene matches. CDR3 sequence reads: CASRYGQGGTEAFF. The CDR3 DNA reads TGTGCCAGCAGGTACGGACAGGGGGGAACTGAAGCTTTCTTT.

The V gene is TRBV9, the J gene TRBJ1-2; weak D call: TRBD1 (5 bases). The CDR3 is 15 amino acids. In germline, CDR1 is SGDLS, CDR2 YYNGEE. V gave up 0 bases and J gave up 2 bases, with 11 bases separating them. The chain's CDR3 is CASSVASPGNYGYTF. The CDR3 bases are TGTGCCAGCAGCGTAGCTTCGCCAGGGAACTATGGCTACACCTTC.